The TCR beta chain under discussion was sequenced for a study of blood T cell repertoires in COVID-19. Study in general: T cells, B-cell-depleted T cells, or PBMCs provided the cDNA or gDNA that served as material.

V was cut by 4 bases and J by 0 bases, with 10 bases left in between. CDR1 is MDHEN and CDR2 is SYDVKM in the germline V gene. The CDR3 covers 14 residues. Original analysis: Amplifying reference gene primers gave estimates of nucleated cell counts. TCRdb's table, derived via immunoSEQ multiplex PCR, lists solely in-frame clones and lacks some. V, J and clone size derive from that table, while D and trimming were established from the DNA sequence. The sample has fewer than 300,000 clones; roughly nine tenths are singletons. The chain employs TRBV28 and TRBJ2-7, with D perhaps TRBD2 (5 bases). This clonotype was sampled from a young woman with COVID-19, enrolled during active disease. The specimen was peripheral blood. In DNA, the CDR3 is TGTGCCAGCAGTTCACGGAGGAGCTCCTACGAGCAGTACTTC. Its protein product is CASSSRRSSYEQYF.